These 19 T cell receptor beta chains came from one sample sequenced in a study of STAT5B mutations in CD4+ large granular lymphocyte leukemia. Repertoires were generated with immunoSEQ multiplex PCR, while TCRdb's copy carries only in-frame clones and drops some. Of over 20,000 clones detected, approximately 80% appear once; the ten largest clones hold 0.3% to 0.4%. Sequenced: CD4+ T cells from blood buffy coats. The receptor set was obtained from a human donor in good health.

This clone was counted a single time. The genes are TRBV12-1 and TRBJ1-1; TRBD1, the table's D call, lacks a check against the DNA. TRBV12-1 is given as a pseudogene. The length of the CDR3 is 14 residues. The CDR3: CASSFATQGTEAFF. The CDR3 DNA reads as TGTGCCAGCAGCTTTGCGACGCAGGGAACTGAAGCTTTCTTT.

V gene TRBV27 combines with J gene TRBJ2-7, with D perhaps TRBD1 (5 bases). Germline V gives CDR1 MNHEY, CDR2 SMNVEV (reference sequence). V was trimmed by 4 bases and J by 1 base, leaving 8 bases between them. The CDR3 has 13 residues. The CDR3 region has the DNA TGTGCCAGCAGTTCCCAGGGATCCTACGAGCAGTACTTC. Its protein is CASSSQGSYEQYF.

V is TRBV27 and J is TRBJ1-6, with D possibly being TRBD1 (6 bases). Trimming removed 7 bases from V and 1 base from J, with 11 bases in between. The CDR3 sequence is 15 residues long. Germline V gives CDR1 MNHEY, CDR2 SMNVEV (reference sequence). CDR3 region: CASKGRGSYNSPLHF. CDR3 bases: TGTGCCAGCAAGGGGAGGGGGTCCTATAATTCACCCCTCCACTTT.

The chain carries TRBV6-5 and TRBJ2-5; perhaps D is TRBD1 or TRBD2 (5 bases each). V was trimmed by 8 bases and J by 1 base, leaving 14 bases between them. The CDR3 loop spans 14 amino acids. Germline V gene data show CDR1 as MNHEY and CDR2 as SVGAGI. The chain's CDR3 is CASAVSGTQETQYF. As DNA, the CDR3 is TGTGCCAGCGCAGTCAGTGGGACCCAAGAGACCCAGTACTTC.

The gene calls are TRBV19 and TRBJ2-1, with TRBD2 matching 9 bases. The CDR3 loop spans 14 amino acids. Trimming cost V 7 bases and J 7 bases; bases outside gene matches: 8. Germline-derived CDR1 and CDR2 are LNHDA and SQIVND (reference sequence). CDR3 sequence reads: CASTLSGSRNEQFF. The DNA for the CDR3 is TGTGCCAGTACCCTTAGCGGGAGCAGGAATGAGCAGTTCTTC.

V gene TRBV10-2 combines with J gene TRBJ2-5, with TRBD2 identical over 9 bases. J gave up 3 bases and V 5 bases, and 13 bases lay outside the gene matches. The CDR3 covers 17 residues. CDR1 and CDR2 from the germline V gene are WSHSY and SAAADI. This chain's CDR3 is CASSKATASSGEETQYF. The DNA of the CDR3 is TGCGCCAGCAGTAAAGCCACGGCCTCTAGCGGGGAAGAGACCCAGTACTTC.

This rearrangement joins TRBV18 to TRBJ1-3, with D possibly being TRBD1 (5 bases). Germline V gene sequence: CDR1 KGHSH, CDR2 LQKENI. CDR3 size: 17 residues. The V gene lost 3 bases and the J gene lost 2 bases, with 17 bases spanning the gap. In DNA, the CDR3 is TGTGCCAGCTCACCGGCGGCATCAGGGACTGCTGGAAACACCATATATTTT. Translating it yields CASSPAASGTAGNTIYF. Full variable domain (remainder filled in from reference TRBV18 and TRBJ1-3): NAGVMQNPRHLVRRRGQEARLRCSPMKGHSHVYWYRQLPEEGLKFMVYLQKENIIDESGMPKERFSAEFPKEGPSILRIQQVVRGDSAAYFCASSPAASGTAGNTIYFGEGSWLTVV.

A note on this clone: Sequence at one end of the junction differs from germline and may be a read error. J is TRBJ2-7 and V is TRBV5-4; no firm D call. Germline CDR1 SGHNT, CDR2 YYREEE (reference sequence). The CDR3 length is 12 residues. CDR3 protein: CASSLISSEQYF. In nucleotides, the CDR3 is TGTGCCAGCAGCTTGATTTCCTCCGAGCAGTACTTC.

The rearrangement joins TRBV19 to TRBJ1-2, with D tentatively TRBD1 (5 bases). V was cut by 6 bases and J by 6 bases, with 17 bases left in between. This CDR3 has 14 residues. Germline CDR1 reads LNHDA; CDR2 reads SQIVND (reference sequence). The CDR3 loop is CASRRNGGEDGYTF. CDR3 nucleotides: TGTGCCAGTAGGAGAAACGGGGGGGAAGATGGCTACACCTTC.

The gene calls are TRBV7-3 and TRBJ2-2; 11 bases match TRBD2. J was trimmed by 0 bases and V by 5 bases; bases with no gene match: 11. The CDR3 is 19 residues long. CDR1 is SGHTA, CDR2 FQGTGA, per germline. The CDR3 spells CASSPGGLAETTNTGELFF. As DNA, the CDR3 is TGTGCCAGCAGCCCCGGGGGACTAGCGGAGACAACGAACACCGGGGAGCTGTTTTTT.

V is TRBV10-3 and J is TRBJ2-1; 12 nucleotides align to TRBD2. Per the germline V gene, CDR1 is ENHRY and CDR2 is SYGVKD. With V trimmed by 9 bases and J by 4 bases, 4 bases remained unmatched. This CDR3 has 14 amino acids. The DNA for the CDR3 is TGTGCCATTGGACTAGCGGGATCGTACAATGAGCAGTTCTTC. Amino acids: CAIGLAGSYNEQFF.

This clone was recorded once. The V gene is TRBV19, the J gene TRBJ1-1; D is perhaps TRBD1 (6 bases). The CDR3 extends over 13 amino acids. Per the germline V gene, CDR1 is LNHDA and CDR2 is SQIVND (reference sequence). V shed 6 bases and J shed 1 base, with 9 bases lying between them. CDR3 protein: CASRDRSNTEAFF. DNA for the CDR3: TGTGCCAGTAGGGACAGATCGAACACTGAAGCTTTCTTT. Full variable domain (rest looked up from reference TRBV19 and TRBJ1-1): DGGITQSPKYLFRKEGQNVTLSCEQNLNHDAMYWYRQDPGQGLRLIYYSQIVNDFQKGDIAEGYSVSREKKESFPLTVTSAQKNPTAFYLCASRDRSNTEAFFGQGTRLTVV.

The chain combines TRBV6-5 with TRBJ1-1; TRBD1 matches at 7 bases. From germline, CDR1 is MNHEY and CDR2 SVGAGI. V was pared by 6 bases and J by 0 bases, with 7 bases of the junction left unmatched. This CDR3 comprises 15 residues. The CDR3 is CASSDSGQMNTEAFF. The CDR3 DNA reads as TGTGCCAGCAGCGATTCGGGACAGATGAACACTGAAGCTTTCTTT.

This clone has more than one count but fewer than ten. DNA of the CDR3: TGTGCCAGCAGTTATGCGGGGGATAATTCACCCCTCCACTTT. This codes for CASSYAGDNSPLHF. The V and J genes are TRBV6-5 and TRBJ1-6; D possibly corresponds to TRBD1 (5 bases). The CDR3 runs to 14 residues. CDR1 is MNHEY and CDR2 is SVGAGI in the germline V gene. V lost 3 bases, J lost 5 bases, and 8 bases lay in between.

The CDR3 spells CASSLNGERETQYF. The CDR3 DNA reads TGCGCCAGCAGCTTGAACGGTGAGCGGGAGACCCAGTACTTC. J is TRBJ2-5 and V is TRBV5-1, with a tentative D call TRBD2 (5 bases). CDR3 size: 14 residues. V lost 1 base, J lost 5 bases, and 12 bases lay in between. CDR1 and CDR2 from the germline V gene are SGHRS and YFSETQ.

The chain combines TRBV6-1 with TRBJ2-7, with TRBD1 matching over 9 bases. There are 13 residues in the CDR3. Germline trimming cut 7 bases from V and 4 bases from J; bases unmatched to any gene: 5. CDR1 is MNHNS and CDR2 is SASEGT in the germline V gene. CDR3 in DNA: TGTGCCAGCATGGGGACAGGGAGTTACGAGCAGTACTTC. Its translation is CASMGTGSYEQYF.

This sequence joins TRBV5-1 and TRBJ1-6; TRBD1 might be the D (5 bases). The CDR3 covers 18 residues. The germline V and J ends were trimmed by 1 base and 4 bases, with 18 bases remaining between them. The V gene's germline CDR1 is SGHRS and CDR2 YFSETQ. CDR3 region: CASSLSSGREGYNSPLHF. Here the CDR3 DNA reads TGCGCCAGCAGCTTGTCCTCCGGCAGGGAGGGTTATAATTCACCCCTCCACTTT. The full variable domain, in which reference TRBV5-1 and TRBJ1-6 provide the parts outside the CDR3, is KAGVTQTPRYLIKTRGQQVTLSCSPISGHRSVSWYQQTPGQGLQFLFEYFSETQRNKGNFPGRFSGRQFSNSRSEMNVSTLELGDSALYLCASSLSSGREGYNSPLHFGNGTRLTVT.

CDR3 sequence (DNA): TGTGCCAGCACCGACGGAAGGCTAGCGGGTCGAGGGGAGCAGTTCTTC. This gives the protein CASTDGRLAGRGEQFF. The J gene is TRBJ2-1, the V gene TRBV27; 8 bases are a match to TRBD2. CDR1 is MNHEY and CDR2 is SMNVEV in the germline V gene (reference sequence). CDR3 length: 16 residues. With 7 bases clipped from V and 10 bases from J, the junction kept 18 bases outside the gene matches.

In the case of this clone: Germline is not matched at one junction end, which may reflect a read error. The chain couples TRBV6-5 to TRBJ1-6; D perhaps matches TRBD1 (5 bases). CDR3 length: 13 amino acids. The V gene's germline CDR1 is MNHEY and CDR2 SVGAGI. This CDR3 is CAVSRDDNSPLYF. In DNA form, the CDR3 reads TGTGCCGTCTCCAGGGATGATAATTCACCCCTCTACTTT.